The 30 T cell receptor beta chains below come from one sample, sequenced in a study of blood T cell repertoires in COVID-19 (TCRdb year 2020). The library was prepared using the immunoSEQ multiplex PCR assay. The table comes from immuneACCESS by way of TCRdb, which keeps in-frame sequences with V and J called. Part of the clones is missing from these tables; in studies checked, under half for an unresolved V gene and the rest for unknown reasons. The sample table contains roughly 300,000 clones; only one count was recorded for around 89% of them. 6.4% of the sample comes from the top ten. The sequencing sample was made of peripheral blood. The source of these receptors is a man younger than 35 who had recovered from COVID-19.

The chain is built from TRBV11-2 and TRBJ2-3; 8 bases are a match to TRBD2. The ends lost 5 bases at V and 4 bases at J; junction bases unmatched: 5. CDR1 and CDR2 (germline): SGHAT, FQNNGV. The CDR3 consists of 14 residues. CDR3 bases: TGTGCCAGCAGCCAGGGGACTAGAGCAGATACGCAGTATTTT. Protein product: CASSQGTRADTQYF.

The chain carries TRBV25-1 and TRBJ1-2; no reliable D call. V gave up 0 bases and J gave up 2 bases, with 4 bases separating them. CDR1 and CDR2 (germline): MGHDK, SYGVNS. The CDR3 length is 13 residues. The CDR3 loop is CASSEYGNYGYTF. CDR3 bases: TGTGCCAGCAGTGAATACGGGAACTATGGCTACACCTTC.

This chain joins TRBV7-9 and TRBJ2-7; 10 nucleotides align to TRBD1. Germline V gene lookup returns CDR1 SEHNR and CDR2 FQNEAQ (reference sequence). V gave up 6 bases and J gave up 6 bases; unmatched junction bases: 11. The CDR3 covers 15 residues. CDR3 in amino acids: CASRTAGTGAVEQYF. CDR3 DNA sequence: TGTGCCAGCAGGACGGCCGGGACAGGGGCCGTCGAGCAGTACTTC. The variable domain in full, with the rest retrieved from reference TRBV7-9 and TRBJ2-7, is DTGVSQNPRHKITKRGQNVTFRCDPISEHNRLYWYRQTLGQGPEFLTYFQNEAQLEKSRLLSDRFSAERPKGSFSTLEIQRTEQGDSAMYLCASRTAGTGAVEQYFGPGTRLTVT.

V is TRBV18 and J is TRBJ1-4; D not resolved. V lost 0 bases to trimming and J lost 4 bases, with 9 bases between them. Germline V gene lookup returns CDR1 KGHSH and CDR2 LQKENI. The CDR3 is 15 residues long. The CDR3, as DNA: TGTGCCAGCTCACCACCGGGGAGGGTTAATGAAAAACTGTTTTTT. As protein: CASSPPGRVNEKLFF.

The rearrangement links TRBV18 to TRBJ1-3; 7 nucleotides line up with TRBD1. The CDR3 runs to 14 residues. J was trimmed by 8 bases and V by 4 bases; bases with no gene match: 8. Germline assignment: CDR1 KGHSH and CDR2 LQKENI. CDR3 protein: CASSLGGPADTIYF. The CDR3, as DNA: TGTGCCAGCTCACTAGGGGGCCCCGCGGACACCATATATTTT.

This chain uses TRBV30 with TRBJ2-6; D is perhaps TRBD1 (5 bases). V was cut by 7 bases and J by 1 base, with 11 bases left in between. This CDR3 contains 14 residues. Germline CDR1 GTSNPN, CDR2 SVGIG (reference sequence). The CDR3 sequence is CASRQSSGANVLTF. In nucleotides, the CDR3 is TGTGCCTCCCGACAGAGTTCTGGGGCCAACGTCCTGACTTTC.

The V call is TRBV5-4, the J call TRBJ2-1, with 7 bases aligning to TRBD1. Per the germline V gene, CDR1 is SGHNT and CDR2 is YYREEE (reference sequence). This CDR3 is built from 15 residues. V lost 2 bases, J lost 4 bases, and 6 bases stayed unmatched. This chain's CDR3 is CASSLQGGQYNEQFF. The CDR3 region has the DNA TGTGCCAGCAGCTTACAAGGGGGACAGTACAATGAGCAGTTCTTC.

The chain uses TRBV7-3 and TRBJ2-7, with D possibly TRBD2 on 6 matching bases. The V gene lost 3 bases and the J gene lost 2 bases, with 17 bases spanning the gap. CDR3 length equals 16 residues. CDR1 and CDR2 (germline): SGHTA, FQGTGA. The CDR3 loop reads CASSFRGGTETYEQYF. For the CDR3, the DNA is TGTGCCAGCAGCTTTAGAGGCGGGACCGAAACCTACGAGCAGTACTTC.

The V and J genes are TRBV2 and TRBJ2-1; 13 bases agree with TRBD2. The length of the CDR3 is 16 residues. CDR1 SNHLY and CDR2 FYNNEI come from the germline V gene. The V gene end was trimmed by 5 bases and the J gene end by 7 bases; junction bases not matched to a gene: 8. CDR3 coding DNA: TGTGCCAGCAGTTCTACTAGCGGGGGGGCCGGGAATGAGCAGTTCTTC. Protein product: CASSSTSGGAGNEQFF.

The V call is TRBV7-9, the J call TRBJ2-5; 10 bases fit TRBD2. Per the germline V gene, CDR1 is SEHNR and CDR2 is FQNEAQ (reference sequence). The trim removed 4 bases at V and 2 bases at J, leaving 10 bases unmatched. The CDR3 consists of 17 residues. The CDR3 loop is CASSSGSSGGKQETQYF. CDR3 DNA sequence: TGTGCCAGCAGCTCCGGATCTAGCGGGGGCAAACAAGAGACCCAGTACTTC. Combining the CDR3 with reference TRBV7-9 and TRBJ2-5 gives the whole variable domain DTGVSQNPRHKITKRGQNVTFRCDPISEHNRLYWYRQTLGQGPEFLTYFQNEAQLEKSRLLSDRFSAERPKGSFSTLEIQRTEQGDSAMYLCASSSGSSGGKQETQYFGPGTRLLVL.

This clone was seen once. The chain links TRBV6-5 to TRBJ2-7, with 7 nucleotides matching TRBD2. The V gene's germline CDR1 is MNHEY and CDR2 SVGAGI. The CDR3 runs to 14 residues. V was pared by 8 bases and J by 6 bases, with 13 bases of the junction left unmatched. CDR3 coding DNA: TGTGCCAGCGCTCAGCTGGGGGGGGTAGGCGAGCAGTACTTC. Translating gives CASAQLGGVGEQYF.

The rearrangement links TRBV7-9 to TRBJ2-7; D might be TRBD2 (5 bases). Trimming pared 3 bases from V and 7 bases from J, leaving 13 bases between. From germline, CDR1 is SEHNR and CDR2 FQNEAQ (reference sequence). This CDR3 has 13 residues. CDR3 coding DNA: TGTGCCAGCAGCTTGGGAGTATCCACGGAGCAGTACTTC. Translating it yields CASSLGVSTEQYF.

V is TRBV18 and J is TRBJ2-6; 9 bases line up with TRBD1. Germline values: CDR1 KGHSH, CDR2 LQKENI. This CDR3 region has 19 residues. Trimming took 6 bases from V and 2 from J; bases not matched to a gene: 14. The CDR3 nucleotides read TGTGCCAGCTCGACCAGCACAGGGGGCGCCGCAACTGGGGCCAACGTCCTGACTTTC. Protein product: CASSTSTGGAATGANVLTF.

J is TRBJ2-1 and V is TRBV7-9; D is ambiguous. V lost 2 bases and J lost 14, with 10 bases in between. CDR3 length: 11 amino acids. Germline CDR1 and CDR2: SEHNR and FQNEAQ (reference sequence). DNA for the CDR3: TGTGCCAGCAGCTTAAAACGTAGAGAGTTCTTC. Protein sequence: CASSLKRREFF.

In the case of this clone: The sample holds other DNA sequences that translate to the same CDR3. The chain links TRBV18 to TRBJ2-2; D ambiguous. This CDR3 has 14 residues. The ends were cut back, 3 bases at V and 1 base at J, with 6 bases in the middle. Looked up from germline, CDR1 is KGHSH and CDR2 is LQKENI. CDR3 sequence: CASSPRLNTGELFF. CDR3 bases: TGTGCCAGCTCACCGAGACTGAACACCGGGGAGCTGTTTTTT.

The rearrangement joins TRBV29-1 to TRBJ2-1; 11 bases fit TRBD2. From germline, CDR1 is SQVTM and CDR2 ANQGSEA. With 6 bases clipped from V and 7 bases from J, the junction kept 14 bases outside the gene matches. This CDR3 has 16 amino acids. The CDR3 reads CSVTSLAGGHWNEQFF. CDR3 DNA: TGCAGCGTGACGTCCTTAGCGGGGGGGCACTGGAATGAGCAGTTCTTC.

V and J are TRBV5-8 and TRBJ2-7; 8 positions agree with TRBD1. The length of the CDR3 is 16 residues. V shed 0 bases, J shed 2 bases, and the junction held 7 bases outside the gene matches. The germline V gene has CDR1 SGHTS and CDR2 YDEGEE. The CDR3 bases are TGTGCCAGCAGCTTGGGCTTCGGACAGGGTCCCTACGAGCAGTACTTC. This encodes CASSLGFGQGPYEQYF.

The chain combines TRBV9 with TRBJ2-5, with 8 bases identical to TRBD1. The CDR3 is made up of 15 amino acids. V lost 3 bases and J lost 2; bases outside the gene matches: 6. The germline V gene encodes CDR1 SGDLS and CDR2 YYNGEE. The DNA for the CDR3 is TGTGCCAGCAGCGCCCAAGACAGGGGACAAGAGACCCAGTACTTC. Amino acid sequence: CASSAQDRGQETQYF.

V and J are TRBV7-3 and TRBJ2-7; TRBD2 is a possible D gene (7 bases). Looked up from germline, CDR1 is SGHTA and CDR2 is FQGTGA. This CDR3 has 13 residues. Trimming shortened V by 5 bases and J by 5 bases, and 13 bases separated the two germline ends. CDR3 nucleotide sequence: TGTGCCAGCAGCAGATGGGGGGGCAACGAGCAGTACTTC. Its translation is CASSRWGGNEQYF.

The CDR3 sequence is CASSPGQGSYNEQFF. DNA for the CDR3: TGTGCCAGCTCACCGGGACAGGGTTCCTACAATGAGCAGTTCTTC. V and J are TRBV18 and TRBJ2-1; 9 bases agree with TRBD1. The CDR3 spans 15 residues. Germline V gives CDR1 KGHSH, CDR2 LQKENI. V lost 3 bases, J lost 1 base, and 1 base stayed unmatched. The whole variable domain, filled in from reference TRBV18 and TRBJ2-1, reads NAGVMQNPRHLVRRRGQEARLRCSPMKGHSHVYWYRQLPEEGLKFMVYLQKENIIDESGMPKERFSAEFPKEGPSILRIQQVVRGDSAAYFCASSPGQGSYNEQFFGPGTRLTVL.

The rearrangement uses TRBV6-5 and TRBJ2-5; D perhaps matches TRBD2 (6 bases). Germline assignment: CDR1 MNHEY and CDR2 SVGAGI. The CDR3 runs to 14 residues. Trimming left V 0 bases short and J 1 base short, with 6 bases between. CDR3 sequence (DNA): TGTGCCAGCAGTTACTCGACTAGCCAAGAGACCCAGTACTTC. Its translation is CASSYSTSQETQYF.

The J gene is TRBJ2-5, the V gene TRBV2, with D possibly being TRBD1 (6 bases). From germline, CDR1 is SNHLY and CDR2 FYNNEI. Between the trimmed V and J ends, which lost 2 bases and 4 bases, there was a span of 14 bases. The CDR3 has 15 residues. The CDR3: CASSEQGYEGETQYF. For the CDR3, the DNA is TGTGCCAGCAGTGAACAGGGGTATGAGGGAGAGACCCAGTACTTC.

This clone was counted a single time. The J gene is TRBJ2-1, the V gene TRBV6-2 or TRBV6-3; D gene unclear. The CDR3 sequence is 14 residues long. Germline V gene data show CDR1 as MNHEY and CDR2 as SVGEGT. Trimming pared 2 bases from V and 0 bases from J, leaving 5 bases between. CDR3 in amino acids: CASSYLSSYNEQFF. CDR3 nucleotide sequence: TGTGCCAGCAGTTACCTTTCCTCCTACAATGAGCAGTTCTTC.

Written as DNA, the CDR3 is TGTGCTAGTGGTTTTAGCGGGTCTAATGAGCAGTTCTTC. Amino acid sequence: CASGFSGSNEQFF. J is TRBJ2-1 and V is TRBV12-5; 7 positions match TRBD2. This CDR3 has 13 amino acids. The germline gives CDR1 LGHNT, CDR2 FRNRAP. Trimming cost V 3 bases and J 7 bases; bases outside gene matches: 3.

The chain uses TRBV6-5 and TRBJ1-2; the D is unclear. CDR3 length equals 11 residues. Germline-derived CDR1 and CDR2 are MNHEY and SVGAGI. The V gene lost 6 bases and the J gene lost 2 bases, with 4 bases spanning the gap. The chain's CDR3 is CASRRNYGYTF. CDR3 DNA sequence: TGTGCCAGCAGGAGAAACTATGGCTACACCTTC.

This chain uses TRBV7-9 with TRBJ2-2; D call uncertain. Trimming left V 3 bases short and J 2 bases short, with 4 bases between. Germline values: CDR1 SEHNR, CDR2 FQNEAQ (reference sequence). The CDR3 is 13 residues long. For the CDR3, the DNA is TGTGCCAGCAGCTTTAGTAACACCGGGGAGCTGTTTTTT. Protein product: CASSFSNTGELFF.

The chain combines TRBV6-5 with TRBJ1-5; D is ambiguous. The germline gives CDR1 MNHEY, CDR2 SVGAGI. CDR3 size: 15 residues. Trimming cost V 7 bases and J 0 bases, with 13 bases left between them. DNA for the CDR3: TGTGCCAGCACCCCGGGAAGATATAGCAATCAGCCCCAGCATTTT. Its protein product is CASTPGRYSNQPQHF.

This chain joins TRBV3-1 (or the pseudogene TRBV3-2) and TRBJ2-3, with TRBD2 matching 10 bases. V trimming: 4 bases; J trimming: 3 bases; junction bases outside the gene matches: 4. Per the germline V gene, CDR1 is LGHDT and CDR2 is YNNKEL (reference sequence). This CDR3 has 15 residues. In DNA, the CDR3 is TGTGCCAGCAGCCTAGAGCGGGGGGGGACAGATACGCAGTATTTT. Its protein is CASSLERGGTDTQYF.

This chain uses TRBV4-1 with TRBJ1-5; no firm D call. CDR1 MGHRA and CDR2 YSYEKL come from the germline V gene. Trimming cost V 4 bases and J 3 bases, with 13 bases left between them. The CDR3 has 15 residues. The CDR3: CASSPQTLTNQPQHF. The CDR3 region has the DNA TGCGCCAGCAGCCCCCAGACACTGACCAATCAGCCCCAGCATTTT.

The CDR3 region is CAISPMEPPEGDTQYF. CDR3 bases: TGTGCCATCAGTCCTATGGAGCCCCCCGAAGGAGATACGCAGTATTTT. The chain carries TRBV10-3 and TRBJ2-3; D is ambiguous. Trimming left V 5 bases short and J 5 bases short, with 20 bases between. This CDR3 has 16 amino acids. Germline-derived CDR1 and CDR2 are ENHRY and SYGVKD.